This T cell receptor (beta chain) was identified during a study of T-cell reconstitution after alpha-beta-depleted transplantation in children. The CDR3 covers 15 residues. The V segment lost 0 bases and the J segment 2 bases; nucleotides outside the gene matches: 3. The germline CDR1 and CDR2 sequences are SGHDT and YYEEEE. Preparing the TCRbeta library involved the use of unique molecular identifiers. TCRdb processed the PCR reads anew with MiXCR; each CDR3 protein has one entry. The sample contains around 800,000 distinct CDR3 sequences, roughly 15% of which appear only once. The V call is TRBV5-6, the J call TRBJ2-3; 7 nucleotides match TRBD1. The sequence was collected from a male patient between 10 and 17 years old who had a stem cell transplant for acute lymphoblastic leukemia, so the T cells may come from the graft donor. Specimen: PBMCs, mostly from graft donor cells, collected 360 days after TCRalphabeta/CD19-depleted stem cell transplant. The CDR3 sequence: CASSLGDRYTDTQYF. The CDR3 coding sequence is TGTGCCAGCAGCTTGGGGGACAGATACACAGATACGCAGTATTTT.